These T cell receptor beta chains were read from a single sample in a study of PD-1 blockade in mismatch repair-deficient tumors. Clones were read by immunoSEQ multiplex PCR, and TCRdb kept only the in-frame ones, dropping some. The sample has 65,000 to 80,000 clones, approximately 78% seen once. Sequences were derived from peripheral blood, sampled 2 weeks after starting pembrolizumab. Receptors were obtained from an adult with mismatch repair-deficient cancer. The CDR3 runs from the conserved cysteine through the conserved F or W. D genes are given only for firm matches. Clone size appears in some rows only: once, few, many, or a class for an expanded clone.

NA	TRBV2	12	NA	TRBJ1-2	CASSSDRGGYTF	TGTGCCAGCAGCTCGGACAGAGGAGGCTACACCTTC
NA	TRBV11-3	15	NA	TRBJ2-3	CASSLEGSATDTQYF	TGTGCCAGCAGCTTAGAGGGGAGCGCCACAGATACGCAGTATTTT
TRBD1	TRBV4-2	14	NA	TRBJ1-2	CASSQEDRVWGYTF	TGTGCCAGCAGCCAAGAAGACAGGGTCTGGGGCTACACCTTC
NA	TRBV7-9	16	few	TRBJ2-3	CASTPVPLGSTDTQYF	TGTGCCAGCACCCCAGTACCCCTCGGGAGCACAGATACGCAGTATTTT
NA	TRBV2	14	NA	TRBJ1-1	CASSESMPPTEAFF	TGTGCCAGCAGTGAGAGTATGCCGCCCACTGAAGCTTTCTTT
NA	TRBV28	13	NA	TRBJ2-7	CASSSLSDYEQYF	TGTGCCAGCAGCTCCCTTTCAGACTACGAGCAGTACTTC
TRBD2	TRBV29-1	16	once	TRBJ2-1	CSSDRGLAGGYNEQFF	TGCAGCTCCGACCGGGGACTAGCGGGAGGGTACAATGAGCAGTTCTTC
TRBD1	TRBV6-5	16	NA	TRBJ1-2	CASSYSRTGGLVGYTF	TGTGCCAGCAGTTACTCCAGGACAGGGGGCCTGGTTGGCTACACCTTC
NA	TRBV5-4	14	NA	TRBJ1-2	CASRSGRGSYGYTF	TGTGCCAGCAGGTCAGGGAGGGGGTCCTATGGCTACACCTTC
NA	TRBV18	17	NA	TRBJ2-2	CASSPSTRPTNTGELFF	TGTGCCAGCTCACCATCTACCAGACCAACCAACACCGGGGAGCTGTTTTTT
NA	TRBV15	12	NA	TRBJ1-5	CATSRLEGPQHF	TGTGCCACCAGCAGGTTGGAGGGGCCCCAGCATTTT
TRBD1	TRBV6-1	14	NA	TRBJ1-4	CASSEDRDLGKLFF	TGTGCCAGCAGTGAGGACAGGGACCTGGGAAAACTGTTTTTT
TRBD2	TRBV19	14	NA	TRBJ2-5	CATAAGGGGETQYF	TGTGCCACCGCAGCGGGAGGCGGGGGAGAGACCCAGTACTTC
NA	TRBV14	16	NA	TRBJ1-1	CASSQGKDLSNTEAFF	TGTGCCAGCAGCCAAGGGAAGGACTTGTCGAACACTGAAGCTTTCTTT
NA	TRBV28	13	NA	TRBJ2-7	CAGAGGLGYEQYF	TGTGCCGGGGCAGGGGGGTTAGGCTACGAGCAGTACTTC
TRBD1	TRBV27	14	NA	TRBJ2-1	CASSGRTGSDEQFF	TGTGCCAGCAGTGGGAGGACAGGGAGTGATGAGCAGTTCTTC
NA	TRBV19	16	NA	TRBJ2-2	CASRDRRGLNTGELFF	TGTGCCAGTAGGGACCGCAGGGGCCTCAACACCGGGGAGCTGTTTTTT
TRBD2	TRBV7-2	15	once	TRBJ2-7	CASSLEVREGYEQYF	TGTGCCAGCAGCTTAGAGGTGCGGGAGGGATACGAGCAGTACTTC
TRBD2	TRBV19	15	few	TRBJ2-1	CASLGLAERRNEQFF	TGTGCCAGTCTTGGACTAGCGGAACGTCGGAATGAGCAGTTCTTC
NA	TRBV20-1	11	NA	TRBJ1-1	CSASNQVKAFF	TGCAGTGCTAGCAATCAGGTAAAAGCTTTCTTT
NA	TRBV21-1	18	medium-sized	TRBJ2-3	CASSRHRSSGVITDTQYF	TGTGCCAGCAGCCGACACAGGAGTAGCGGGGTGATCACAGATACGCAGTATTTT
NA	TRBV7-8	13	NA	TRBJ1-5	CASSLVSVQPQHF	TGTGCCAGCAGCTTAGTGAGCGTTCAGCCCCAGCATTTT
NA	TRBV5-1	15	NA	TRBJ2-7	CASSLAAGNSYEQYF	TGCGCCAGCAGCTTGGCCGCCGGGAACTCCTACGAGCAGTACTTC
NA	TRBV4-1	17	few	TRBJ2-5	CASSPRAARGIGETQYF	TGCGCCAGCAGCCCAAGGGCCGCGCGCGGGATAGGTGAGACCCAGTACTTC